This is a list of T cell receptor beta chains from one sample in a study of cytomegalovirus exposure and HLA in healthy donors. Generated by immunoSEQ multiplex PCR, the TCRdb table keeps only in-frame clones and is missing some. Among under 200,000 clones, roughly 80% were seen once, and the ten largest hold 2% to 2.5%. Specimen: PBMCs. The receptors stem from a man aged 60-69 years in good health and CMV-seronegative. Each CDR3 is given without its conserved first and last residue. For some rows the clone size is stated as once, few or many, or as a class when expanded; others skip it.

V	size	J	CDR3
TRBV18	NA	TRBJ2-3	ASSPLAGGRTDTQY
TRBV2	NA	TRBJ1-6	ASMLGGSSPLH
TRBV19	NA	TRBJ1-3	ASSMLMDGAGNTIY
TRBV5-1	NA	TRBJ2-7	ASRSRTGITYEQY
TRBV7-2	NA	TRBJ2-7	ASSLGGGLGEQY
TRBV6-1	NA	TRBJ2-1	ASSERGSGVGYNEQF
TRBV5-1	few	TRBJ1-4	ASSTDAGTDEKLF
TRBV27	NA	TRBJ2-3	ASSRPGTDTQY
TRBV9	NA	TRBJ2-6	ASSVAVAISGANVLT
TRBV2	NA	TRBJ2-2	ASSEAWGGTGELF
TRBV5-1	NA	TRBJ2-1	ASSSTSGATYNEQF
TRBV6-5	once	TRBJ2-3	ASSLRQGLPDTQY
TRBV7-6	few	TRBJ2-7	ASSSSGGSPYEQY
TRBV2	NA	TRBJ1-6	ASSLGQGNSPLH
TRBV7-9	NA	TRBJ2-1	ASSFLAGGLNEQF
TRBV7-9	once	TRBJ2-3	ASSLTSGGSTDTQY
TRBV6-6	NA	TRBJ2-5	ASKSAALETQY
TRBV7-6	NA	TRBJ2-7	ASSLAPGGTDNTYEQY
TRBV6-5	NA	TRBJ1-1	ASSSDRGTEAF
TRBV5-1	NA	TRBJ2-3	ASSLPKELAVTDTQY
TRBV5-1	NA	TRBJ2-6	ASKTTGRTGDLTGANVLT
TRBV4-3	NA	TRBJ2-2	ASSQRRPGLAGPRTGELF
TRBV5-8	few	TRBJ2-7	ASNKRGQQY
TRBV11-2	few	TRBJ2-7	ASSRYFTELQVTPYEQY
TRBV19	NA	TRBJ1-2	ASSLGVVFGYT
TRBV5-5	few	TRBJ2-2	ASSATGGSGTGELF
TRBV5-1	NA	TRBJ2-7	ASSLAPGQGIDEQY
TRBV29-1	NA	TRBJ2-2	SAPFSGELF
TRBV30	NA	TRBJ2-2	AWKGVNTGELF
TRBV7-3	NA	TRBJ2-5	ASSVGTQETQY
TRBV29-1	NA	TRBJ2-1	SVFGTVLGNEQF
TRBV2	NA	TRBJ1-2	ASSEGLGSYGYT
TRBV5-1	once	TRBJ1-2	ASSLAGFTNYGYT
TRBV18	NA	TRBJ2-5	ASSPIGAARETQY
TRBV11-1	NA	TRBJ1-5	ASSLGPRVQPQH
TRBV10-3	NA	TRBJ1-2	AISDPSRRGIYGYT
TRBV28	NA	TRBJ1-2	ASSIGQGWDYGYT
TRBV19	NA	TRBJ1-2	ASRDPGQLNYGYT
TRBV27	many	TRBJ1-6	ASKSSYNSPLH
TRBV29-1	NA	TRBJ2-5	SVEEVQIGTQY
TRBV5-6	few	TRBJ1-2	ASSLPLPGQGGGYT
TRBV5-1	NA	TRBJ1-1	ASSQQGGGNTEAF
TRBV18	NA	TRBJ1-1	ASSPEQQGLRDTEAF
TRBV5-1	NA	TRBJ2-5	ASSRGDRAQETQY
TRBV6-1	NA	TRBJ2-7	ASSMGQVQY
TRBV5-4	NA	TRBJ1-6	ASSTLDRVDSPLH
TRBV7-2	NA	TRBJ2-3	ASSLVAGAADTQY
TRBV2	NA	TRBJ2-7	ASMGGRNEQY
TRBV30	NA	TRBJ2-3	AWTVSNAQY